The source of this T cell receptor (beta chain) is a study of blood T cell repertoires in COVID-19. Study overall: Whether acute or convalescent, the COVID-19 samples came from the United States, Italy and Spain. The cDNA or gDNA used as material had been derived from T cells, B-cell-depleted T cells, or PBMCs.

Study processing details: Reference gene primer amplification in the assay estimated nucleated cell counts. Repertoires were generated with immunoSEQ multiplex PCR, while TCRdb's copy carries only in-frame clones and drops some. That table gives V, J and clone size, and the DNA gave D and trimming. The table lists under 250,000 clones, over 70% of them singletons. Germline CDR1 reads SGHRS; CDR2 reads YFSETQ. The CDR3 spans 18 residues. Losses at the gene ends were 3 bases for V and 1 base for J; bases not matched to a gene: 8. This TCR came from a man aged 45-65 years with active or convalescent COVID-19. The sample comprised peripheral blood. The chain links TRBV5-1 to TRBJ2-2; 11 positions match TRBD2. CDR3 residues: CASSSGTSGSMNTGELFF. CDR3 bases: TGCGCCAGCAGCTCCGGGACTAGCGGATCAATGAACACCGGGGAGCTGTTTTTT.